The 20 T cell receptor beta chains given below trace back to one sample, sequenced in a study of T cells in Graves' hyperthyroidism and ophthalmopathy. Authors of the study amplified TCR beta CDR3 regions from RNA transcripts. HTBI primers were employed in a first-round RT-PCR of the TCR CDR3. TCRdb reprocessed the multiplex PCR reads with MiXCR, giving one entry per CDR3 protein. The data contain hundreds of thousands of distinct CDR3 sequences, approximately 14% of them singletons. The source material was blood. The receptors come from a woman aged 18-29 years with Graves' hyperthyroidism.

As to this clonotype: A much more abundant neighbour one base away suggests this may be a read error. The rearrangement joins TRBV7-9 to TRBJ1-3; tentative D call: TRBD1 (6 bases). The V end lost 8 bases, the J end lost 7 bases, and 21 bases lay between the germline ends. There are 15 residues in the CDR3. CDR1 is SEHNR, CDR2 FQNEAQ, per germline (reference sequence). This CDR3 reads CASGPSGQEGNTIYF. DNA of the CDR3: TGTGCCAGCGGCCCATCGGGACAAGAAGGGAACACCATATATTTT.

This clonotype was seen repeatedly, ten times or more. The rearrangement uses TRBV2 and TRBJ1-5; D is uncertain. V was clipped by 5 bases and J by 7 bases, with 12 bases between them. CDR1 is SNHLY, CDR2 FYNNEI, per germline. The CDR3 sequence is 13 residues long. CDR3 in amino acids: CASSSTTQQPQHF. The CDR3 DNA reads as TGTGCCAGCAGTTCTACTACTCAACAGCCCCAGCATTTT.

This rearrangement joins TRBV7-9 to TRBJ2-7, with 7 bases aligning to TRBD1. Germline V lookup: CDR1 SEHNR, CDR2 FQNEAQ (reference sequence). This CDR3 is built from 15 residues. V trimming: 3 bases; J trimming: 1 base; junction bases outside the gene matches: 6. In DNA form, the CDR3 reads TGTGCCAGCAGCTTTTATGGGACAGAATCCTACGAGCAGTACTTC. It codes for CASSFYGTESYEQYF.

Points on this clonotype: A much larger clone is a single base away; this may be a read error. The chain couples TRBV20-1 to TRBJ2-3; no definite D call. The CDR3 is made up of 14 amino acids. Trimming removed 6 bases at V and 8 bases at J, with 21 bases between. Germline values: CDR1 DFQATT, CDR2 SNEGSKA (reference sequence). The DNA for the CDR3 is TGCAGTGCCCAGACCCCTCCAGCGAGAGGTACGCAGTATTTT. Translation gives CSAQTPPARGTQYF.

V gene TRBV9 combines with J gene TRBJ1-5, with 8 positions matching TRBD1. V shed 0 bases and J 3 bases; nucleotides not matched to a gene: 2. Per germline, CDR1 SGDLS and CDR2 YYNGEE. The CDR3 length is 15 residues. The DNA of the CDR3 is TGTGCCAGCAGCGTAGGGACAGGGAACAATCAGCCCCAGCATTTT. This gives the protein CASSVGTGNNQPQHF.

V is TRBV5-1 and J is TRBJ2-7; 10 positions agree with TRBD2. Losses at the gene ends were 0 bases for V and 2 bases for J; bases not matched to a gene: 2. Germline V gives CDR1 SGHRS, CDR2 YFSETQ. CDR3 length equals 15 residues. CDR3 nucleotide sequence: TGCGCCAGCAGCTTGGGCAGCGGGAGGGCCTACGAGCAGTACTTC. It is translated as CASSLGSGRAYEQYF.

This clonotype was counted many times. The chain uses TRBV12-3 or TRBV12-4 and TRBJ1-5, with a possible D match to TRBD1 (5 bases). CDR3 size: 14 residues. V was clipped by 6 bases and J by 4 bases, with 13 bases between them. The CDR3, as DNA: TGTGCCAGCAGCTTCGACAGCCCAAATCAGCCCCAGCATTTT. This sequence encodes CASSFDSPNQPQHF.

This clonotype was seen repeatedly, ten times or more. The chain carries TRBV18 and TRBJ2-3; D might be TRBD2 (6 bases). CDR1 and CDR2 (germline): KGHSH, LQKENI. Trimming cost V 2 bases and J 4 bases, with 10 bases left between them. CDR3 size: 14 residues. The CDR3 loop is CASSPGGNPDTQYF. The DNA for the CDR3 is TGTGCCAGCTCACCAGGGGGGAACCCAGATACGCAGTATTTT.

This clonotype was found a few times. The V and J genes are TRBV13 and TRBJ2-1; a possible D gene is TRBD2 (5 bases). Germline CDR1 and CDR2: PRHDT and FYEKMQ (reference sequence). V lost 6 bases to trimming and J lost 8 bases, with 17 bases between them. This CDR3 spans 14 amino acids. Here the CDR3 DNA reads TGTGCCAGCAGGCCATTCGGTCCGAGGGATGAGCAGTTCTTC. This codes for CASRPFGPRDEQFF. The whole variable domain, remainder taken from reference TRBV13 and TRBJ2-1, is AAGVIQSPRHLIKEKRETATLKCYPIPRHDTVYWYQQGPGQDPQFLISFYEKMQSDKGSIPDRFSAQQFSDYHSELNMSSLELGDSALYFCASRPFGPRDEQFFGPGTRLTVL.

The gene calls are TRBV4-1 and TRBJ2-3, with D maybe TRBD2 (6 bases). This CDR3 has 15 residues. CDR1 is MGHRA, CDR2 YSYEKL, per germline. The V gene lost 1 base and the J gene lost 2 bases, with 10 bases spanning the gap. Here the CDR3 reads CASSQGGANTDTQYF. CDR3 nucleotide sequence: TGCGCCAGCAGCCAAGGCGGGGCGAACACAGATACGCAGTATTTT.

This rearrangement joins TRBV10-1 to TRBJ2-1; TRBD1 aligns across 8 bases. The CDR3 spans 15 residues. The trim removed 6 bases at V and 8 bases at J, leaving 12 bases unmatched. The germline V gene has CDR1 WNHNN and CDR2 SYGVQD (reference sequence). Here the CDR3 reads CASSRIRQGIDEQFF. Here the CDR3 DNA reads TGCGCCAGCAGCAGGATCCGACAGGGGATTGATGAGCAGTTCTTC.

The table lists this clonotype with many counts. This chain's CDR3 is CSARDQAGGLYEQYF. The CDR3 DNA follows: TGCAGTGCTAGAGATCAGGCAGGGGGCTTGTACGAGCAGTACTTC. The chain links TRBV20-1 to TRBJ2-7, with 8 bases that match TRBD1. The CDR3 covers 15 residues. Germline-derived CDR1 and CDR2 are DFQATT and SNEGSKA (reference sequence). The trim removed 0 bases at V and 4 bases at J, leaving 8 bases unmatched.

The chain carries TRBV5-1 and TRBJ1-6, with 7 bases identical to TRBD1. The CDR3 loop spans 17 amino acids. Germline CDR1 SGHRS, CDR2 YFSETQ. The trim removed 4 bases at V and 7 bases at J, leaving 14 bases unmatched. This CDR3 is CASSTGQALSSNSPLHF. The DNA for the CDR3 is TGCGCCAGCAGCACAGGACAGGCCTTGAGCAGCAATTCACCCCTCCACTTT.

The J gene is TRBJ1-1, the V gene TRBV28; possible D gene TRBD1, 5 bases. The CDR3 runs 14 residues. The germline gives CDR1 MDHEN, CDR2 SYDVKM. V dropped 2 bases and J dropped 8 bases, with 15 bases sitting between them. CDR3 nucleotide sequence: TGTGCCAGCAGTTTAACCGGGACGAGGCGGGAAGCTTTCTTT. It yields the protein CASSLTGTRREAFF.

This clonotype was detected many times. The CDR3 coding sequence is TGTGCCAGCAGCGCAGAACCCGGGACGGCCTACGAGCAGTACTTC. Protein sequence: CASSAEPGTAYEQYF. The chain couples TRBV9 to TRBJ2-7, with D possibly being TRBD1 or TRBD2 (5 bases each). Looked up from germline, CDR1 is SGDLS and CDR2 is YYNGEE. Trimming shortened V by 3 bases and J by 2 bases, and 15 bases separated the two germline ends. The CDR3 is made up of 15 amino acids.

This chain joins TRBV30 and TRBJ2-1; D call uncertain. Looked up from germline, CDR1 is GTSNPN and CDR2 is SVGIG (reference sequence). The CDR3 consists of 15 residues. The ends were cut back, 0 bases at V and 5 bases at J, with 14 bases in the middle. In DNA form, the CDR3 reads TGTGCCTGGAGTGTCGCGCCCTTCCAAAACAATGAGCAGTTCTTC. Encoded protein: CAWSVAPFQNNEQFF.

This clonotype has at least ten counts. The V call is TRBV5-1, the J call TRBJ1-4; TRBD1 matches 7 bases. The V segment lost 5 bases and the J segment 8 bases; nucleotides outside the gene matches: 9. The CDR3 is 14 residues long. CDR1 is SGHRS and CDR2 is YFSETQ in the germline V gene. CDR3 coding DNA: TGCGCCAGCAGACAGGGGAGGGAAGGAGAAAAACTGTTTTTT. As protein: CASRQGREGEKLFF.

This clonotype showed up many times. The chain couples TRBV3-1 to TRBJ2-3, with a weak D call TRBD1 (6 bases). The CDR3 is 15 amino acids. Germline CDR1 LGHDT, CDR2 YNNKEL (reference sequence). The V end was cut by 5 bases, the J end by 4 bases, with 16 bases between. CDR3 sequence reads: CASSAGQFYPDTQYF. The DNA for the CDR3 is TGTGCCAGCAGCGCCGGACAGTTCTATCCAGATACGCAGTATTTT.

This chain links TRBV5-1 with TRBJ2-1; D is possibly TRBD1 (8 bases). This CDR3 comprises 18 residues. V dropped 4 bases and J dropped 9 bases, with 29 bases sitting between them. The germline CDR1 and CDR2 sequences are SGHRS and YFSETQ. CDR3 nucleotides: TGCGCCAGCAGCGCCCGGACAGGGAGGCTAGCGGCTGCAGGTGAGCAGTTCTTC. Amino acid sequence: CASSARTGRLAAAGEQFF.

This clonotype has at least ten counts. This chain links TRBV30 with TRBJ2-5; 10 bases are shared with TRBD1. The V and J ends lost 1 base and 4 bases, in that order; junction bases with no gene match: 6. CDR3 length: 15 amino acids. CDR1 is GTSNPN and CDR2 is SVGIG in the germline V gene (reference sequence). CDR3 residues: CAWSGPGQGPETQYF. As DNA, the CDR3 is TGTGCCTGGAGTGGACCGGGACAGGGGCCAGAGACCCAGTACTTC.